This T cell receptor beta chain is from a study of post-analysis software for immune sequencing data. At the level of the study: Progressive-relapsing, secondary progressive and relapsing-remitting multiple sclerosis were among the disease courses included. Points from the study as a whole: In patients, five or six TRBV segments were more frequent than in controls, with TRBV5-6, TRBV5-1 and TRBV20-1 among them.

Remarks on this clonotype: Its antigen is unknown.

Presence of unique molecular identifiers characterized the TCR beta cDNA libraries. Each CDR3 protein is one row after TCRdb ran MiXCR on the PCR reads. The sample gives hundreds of thousands of distinct CDR3 sequences, roughly 27% of which show up once; roughly 0.57% is in the top ten. J was trimmed by 10 bases and V by 4 bases; bases with no gene match: 7. The CDR3 is made up of 14 amino acids. Germline CDR1 DFQATT, CDR2 SNEGSKA (reference sequence). The specimen sequenced was blood. This clonotype was sampled from a girl aged 5 to 17 with multiple sclerosis. The V call is TRBV20-1, the J call TRBJ2-1; 13 bases map to TRBD2. CDR3 residues: CSATYGLAGVEQFF. CDR3 DNA sequence: TGCAGTGCTACCTACGGACTAGCGGGAGTGGAGCAGTTCTTC.